Sequencing of this T cell receptor (beta chain) was carried out in a study of Ad26.COV2.S vaccination and SARS-CoV-2 variants. Study context: Once or twice, 56 days apart, Ad26.COV2.S was delivered intramuscularly. Notes on the study in general: It was reported that spike-specific CD8+ and CD4+ T cell responses were substantially broad after vaccination.

The CDR3 sequence is 13 residues long. The V segment lost 0 bases and the J segment 6 bases; nucleotides outside the gene matches: 4. CDR1 is GTSNPN, CDR2 SVGIG, per germline (reference sequence). This clone was observed a single time. What it binds is not known. Measured with immunoSEQ multiplex PCR; TCRdb has only the in-frame clones, and not every one. The sample records about 350,000 clones, 88% being singletons. Treatment reported: over 15 received Ad26.COV2.S at low or high dose, single or two shots; about 5 received placebo; per-sample allocation not given. It was on day 63 after the first vaccine or placebo injection that samples were taken.

This TCR was recovered from a person aged 18-65 years who received the Ad26.COV2.S COVID-19 vaccine or a placebo. The V gene is TRBV30, the J gene TRBJ2-7, with 8 bases fitting TRBD2. This specimen was peripheral blood, taken in a trial of Ad26.COV2.S vaccine versus placebo. The CDR3 coding sequence is TGTGCCTGGAGTGTCGGGACTAGGAGCGAGCAGTACTTC. As protein: CAWSVGTRSEQYF.